The 16 T cell receptor beta chains presented below share a single source sample, sequenced in a study of T cell changes during pregnancy in multiple sclerosis. Data came from immunoSEQ multiplex PCR; TCRdb stores just in-frame clones and leaves some out. Of 85,000 to 130,000 clones in the sample, roughly nine tenths were seen once. Specimen: peripheral blood, collected before pregnancy. The receptor source for this set is a female donor with multiple sclerosis, enrolled in a pregnancy study.

J is TRBJ1-5 and V is TRBV5-5; TRBD1 is a possible D gene (5 bases). Trimming cost V 5 bases and J 7 bases, with 16 bases left between them. This CDR3 is built from 14 residues. The germline V gene has CDR1 SGHKS and CDR2 YYEKEE (reference sequence). The CDR3 DNA follows: TGTGCCAGCAGGGGCCCGGCCCGGGGGCAGCCCCAGCATTTT. Translation gives CASRGPARGQPQHF.

This clone was picked up one time. J is TRBJ1-2 and V is TRBV27; TRBD1 agrees at 7 bases. CDR1 is MNHEY and CDR2 is SMNVEV in the germline V gene (reference sequence). V gave up 0 bases and J gave up 2 bases; unmatched junction bases: 3. There are 15 residues in the CDR3. DNA of the CDR3: TGTGCCAGCAGTTTATCTTCGACAGGGAACTATGGCTACACCTTC. Its protein product is CASSLSSTGNYGYTF.

This sequence joins TRBV5-5 and TRBJ1-2; 9 nucleotides align to TRBD1. CDR1 SGHKS and CDR2 YYEKEE come from the germline V gene (reference sequence). V lost 4 bases, J lost 0 bases, and 10 bases stayed unmatched. The CDR3 has 17 residues. CDR3 region: CASSTGTGLSTNYGYTF. DNA of the CDR3: TGTGCCAGCAGCACCGGGACAGGGCTCTCTACTAACTATGGCTACACCTTC.

The J gene is TRBJ1-1, the V gene TRBV18, with unresolved D. The CDR3 totals 13 residues. The germline CDR1 and CDR2 sequences are KGHSH and LQKENI. Trimming removed 3 bases at V and 2 bases at J, with 7 bases between. CDR3 protein: CASSPQSNTEAFF. The CDR3, as DNA: TGTGCCAGCTCACCGCAGTCAAACACTGAAGCTTTCTTT.

This rearrangement joins TRBV6-1 to TRBJ1-2; D is unresolved. V shed 2 bases and J shed 2 bases, with 6 bases lying between them. Germline assignment: CDR1 MNHNS and CDR2 SASEGT. The CDR3 spans 13 residues. CDR3 region: CASSEKQNYGYTF. Here the CDR3 DNA reads TGTGCCAGCAGTGAAAAACAGAACTATGGCTACACCTTC.

The CDR3 nucleotides read TGTGCCAGCAGAATCTCCGGGACAGGGTCGGGCGAGCAGTACTTC. Translated, it gives CASRISGTGSGEQYF. V is TRBV11-2 and J is TRBJ2-7; 9 bases map to TRBD1. There are 15 residues in the CDR3. V lost 6 bases and J lost 6; bases outside the gene matches: 12. Germline V gives CDR1 SGHAT, CDR2 FQNNGV.

The V call is TRBV27, the J call TRBJ1-5; D possibly corresponds to TRBD1 (5 bases). The V gene's germline CDR1 is MNHEY and CDR2 SMNVEV (reference sequence). Trimming shortened V by 8 bases and J by 1 base, and 18 bases separated the two germline ends. The CDR3 contains 16 residues. The CDR3 region has the DNA TGTGCCAGCGGACCGTCAGGGAAGGGAAGCAATCAGCCCCAGCATTTT. This translates into CASGPSGKGSNQPQHF.

The chain carries TRBV4-1 and TRBJ1-5; 9 bases are a match to TRBD1. Germline V gene lookup returns CDR1 MGHRA and CDR2 YSYEKL. The ends lost 1 base at V and 2 bases at J; junction bases unmatched: 12. This CDR3 comprises 19 residues. The CDR3 here is CASSQALGNRGPGNQPQHF. The CDR3 DNA reads TGCGCCAGCAGCCAAGCCCTAGGAAACAGGGGGCCGGGCAATCAGCCCCAGCATTTT.

The chain recombines TRBV5-4 with TRBJ1-2; 10 bases align to TRBD1. Germline assignment: CDR1 SGHNT and CDR2 YYREEE (reference sequence). The V gene end was trimmed by 2 bases and the J gene end by 3 bases; junction bases not matched to a gene: 1. CDR3 length equals 14 residues. CDR3 sequence reads: CASSFGQGDYGYTF. The CDR3 DNA follows: TGTGCCAGCAGCTTCGGACAGGGGGACTATGGCTACACCTTC.

The rearrangement links TRBV11-3 to TRBJ2-1; 14 bases are a match to TRBD2. The CDR3 extends over 15 amino acids. V was clipped by 6 bases and J by 9 bases; unmatched bases: 7. Germline CDR1 and CDR2: SGHNT and YENEEA. DNA for the CDR3: TGTGCCAGCAGGACTAGCGGGGGGGCTTACGGTGAGCAGTTCTTC. It translates to CASRTSGGAYGEQFF.

This clone was detected once. This chain links TRBV5-5 with TRBJ2-1, with D maybe TRBD1 (5 bases). The germline V gene encodes CDR1 SGHKS and CDR2 YYEKEE (reference sequence). Trimming left V 2 bases short and J 4 bases short, with 13 bases between. The length of the CDR3 is 15 residues. The CDR3 sequence: CASSFSGSLYNEQFF. For the CDR3, the DNA is TGTGCCAGCAGCTTCTCAGGGTCTTTATACAATGAGCAGTTCTTC.

The chain recombines TRBV7-3 with TRBJ2-2; tentatively, D is TRBD1 (7 bases). This CDR3 is built from 15 residues. V lost 5 bases and J 3 bases, leaving 13 bases between the germline ends. From germline, CDR1 is SGHTA and CDR2 FQGTGA. CDR3 loop: CASSHQGGDTGELFF. For the CDR3, the DNA is TGTGCCAGCAGCCATCAGGGGGGTGACACCGGGGAGCTGTTTTTT.

This sequence joins TRBV27 and TRBJ2-3, with TRBD2 matching over 12 bases. This CDR3 has 15 residues. Germline CDR1 MNHEY, CDR2 SMNVEV (reference sequence). Trimming at V came to 5 bases and at J to 10 bases, leaving 10 bases not matched to a gene. CDR3 sequence reads: CASSPLAGGPFAQYF. The CDR3 DNA reads as TGTGCCAGCAGTCCCCTAGCGGGAGGGCCTTTTGCGCAGTATTTT.

The chain has TRBV19 and TRBJ1-3, with 7 positions matching TRBD1. The CDR3 has 14 amino acids. J lost 3 bases, V lost 5 bases, and 4 bases had no gene match. Germline V gene lookup returns CDR1 LNHDA and CDR2 SQIVND (reference sequence). CDR3 sequence reads: CASSGTGVGNTIYF. Here the CDR3 DNA reads TGTGCCAGTAGTGGTACAGGGGTTGGAAACACCATATATTTT. Using reference TRBV19 and TRBJ1-3 for the parts outside the CDR3, the full variable domain is DGGITQSPKYLFRKEGQNVTLSCEQNLNHDAMYWYRQDPGQGLRLIYYSQIVNDFQKGDIAEGYSVSREKKESFPLTVTSAQKNPTAFYLCASSGTGVGNTIYFGEGSWLTVV.

The chain recombines TRBV19 with TRBJ1-5; tentatively, D is TRBD1 (6 bases). The CDR3 covers 15 residues. CDR1 LNHDA and CDR2 SQIVND come from the germline V gene (reference sequence). The ends were cut back, 7 bases at V and 3 bases at J, with 16 bases in the middle. CDR3 region: CASIPDSRYNQPQHF. CDR3 nucleotide sequence: TGTGCCAGTATTCCGGACAGCAGATACAATCAGCCCCAGCATTTT.

This chain uses TRBV11-2 with TRBJ1-4; D is ambiguous. CDR3 length: 15 amino acids. V lost 1 base and J 0 bases, leaving 6 bases between the germline ends. Germline lookup yields CDR1 SGHAT and CDR2 FQNNGV. CDR3 region: CASSLALATNEKLFF. Here the CDR3 DNA reads TGTGCCAGCAGCTTAGCTCTAGCAACTAATGAAAAACTGTTTTTT.